This T cell receptor (beta chain) was found in a study of T cell changes during pregnancy in multiple sclerosis. Sequencing was performed with immunoSEQ multiplex PCR; in TCRdb, only in-frame clones are kept and a portion is missing. Among about 110,000 clones listed, roughly 90% were seen once. The sequence came from a female donor with multiple sclerosis, enrolled in a pregnancy study. Sequences were derived from peripheral blood, sampled after pregnancy.

As DNA, the CDR3 is TGTGCCAGCAGCTTGGGGGACAGGGCAACAGATACGCAGTATTTT. It is translated as CASSLGDRATDTQYF. This chain links TRBV5-6 with TRBJ2-3; 9 nucleotides agree with TRBD1. The CDR3 has 15 residues. V shed 0 bases, J shed 3 bases, and the junction held 2 bases outside the gene matches. CDR1 is SGHDT and CDR2 is YYEEEE in the germline V gene.